Each of the 2 T cell receptor beta chains below was sequenced from the same sample in a study of T cell responses to AZD1222 COVID-19 vaccine (dated by TCRdb to the early 2020s). The library relied on the immunoSEQ multiplex PCR assay. TCRdb stores this immuneACCESS table with in-frame sequences only. Part of the clones is absent; in the studies checked, under half of the shortfall reflects unresolved V genes, and no reason is known for the rest. The sample table lists 99,000 or so clones, approximately 86% of them with a count of one. Clones ranked in the top ten supply 2.5% to 4% of the sample. The sample's time point, from its label and the paper: about 28 days (+/-7) after the second vaccine dose. According to the study, the label for this sample's treatment or condition signals: meningococcal conjugate vaccine given as trial control. The material sequenced was peripheral blood, taken 28 days after the second dose of the MenACWY control vaccine. The receptors come from an adult who received the MenACWY meningococcal vaccine as a control.

CDR3 bases: TGCGCCAGCAGCCAAACACCCATTCGCACAGATACGCAGTATTTT. It yields the protein CASSQTPIRTDTQYF. This chain uses TRBV4-3 with TRBJ2-3, with no clear D. Trimming took off 2 bases at V and 1 base at J, with 10 bases between the two ends. Germline CDR1 reads LGHNA; CDR2 reads YSLEER. CDR3 length equals 15 residues.

CDR3 DNA sequence: TGTGCCAGCAGCTTCAGAAACTCTGGGGCCAACGTCCTGACTTTC. The encoded protein is CASSFRNSGANVLTF. V is TRBV7-2 and J is TRBJ2-6, with unresolved D. Trimming pared 3 bases from V and 0 bases from J, leaving 6 bases between. Germline V lookup: CDR1 SGHTA, CDR2 FQGNSA. The CDR3 is made up of 15 amino acids.